The 8 T cell receptor beta chains presented below share a single source sample, sequenced in a study of T cells in Graves' hyperthyroidism and ophthalmopathy. Amplified TCR beta CDR3 regions derived from RNA transcripts. The study used the HTBI primer set for a first-round RT-PCR of the TCR CDR3. TCRdb recomputed calls from the multiplex PCR reads with MiXCR, one row per CDR3 protein. The sample consists of 300,000 or so distinct CDR3 sequences, 15% to 20% of them appearing once. Sequencing input: blood. The receptors shown here come from a woman aged 45-59 years with Graves' hyperthyroidism.

This clonotype was seen repeatedly, ten times or more. The genes are TRBV9 and TRBJ2-7, with TRBD2 matching 14 bases. V lost 3 bases, J lost 7 bases, and 12 bases stayed unmatched. Germline V gives CDR1 SGDLS, CDR2 YYNGEE. There are 17 residues in the CDR3. This chain's CDR3 is CASSAEPGLAGVWEQYF. The CDR3 DNA is TGTGCCAGCAGCGCTGAGCCGGGACTAGCGGGGGTGTGGGAGCAGTACTTC.

This clonotype appeared many times. The chain carries TRBV20-1 and TRBJ2-1; 7 bases align to TRBD2. The V gene's germline CDR1 is DFQATT and CDR2 SNEGSKA (reference sequence). The CDR3 extends over 15 amino acids. The V gene end was trimmed by 5 bases and the J gene end by 6 bases; junction bases not matched to a gene: 13. CDR3 nucleotide sequence: TGCAGTGCTTTACCCTTTGCGGGAGTTAGCAATGAGCAGTTCTTC. It specifies CSALPFAGVSNEQFF.

This clonotype was counted ten times or more. The genes are TRBV12-3 or TRBV12-4 and TRBJ2-7; D tentatively fits TRBD1 or TRBD2 (5 bases each). Between the trimmed V and J ends, which lost 10 bases and 1 base, there was a span of 17 bases. This CDR3 region has 14 residues. CDR3: CATTIWGNSYEQYF. The CDR3 nucleotides read TGTGCCACCACCATTTGGGGGAATTCCTACGAGCAGTACTTC.

The chain uses TRBV5-1 and TRBJ2-3; 7 bases line up with TRBD1. V lost 3 bases to trimming and J lost 0 bases; unmatched junction nucleotides: 13. The germline CDR1 and CDR2 sequences are SGHRS and YFSETQ. This CDR3 is 18 amino acids long. Here the CDR3 DNA reads TGCGCCAGCAGCTCCGGGACAGAGTATTTCTCTAGCACAGATACGCAGTATTTT. Protein sequence: CASSSGTEYFSSTDTQYF.

This clonotype was seen only a few times. This chain connects TRBV19 to TRBJ1-6, with 8 bases aligning to TRBD1. This CDR3 comprises 13 residues. V shed 9 bases, J shed 7 bases, and the junction held 5 bases outside the gene matches. The V gene's germline CDR1 is LNHDA and CDR2 SQIVND (reference sequence). CDR3 in amino acids: CASQTGENSPLHF. The CDR3 nucleotides read TGTGCCAGCCAGACAGGGGAAAATTCACCCCTCCACTTT.

This clonotype was detected only a few times. This chain connects TRBV5-5 to TRBJ2-2, with D perhaps TRBD2 (8 bases). CDR1 and CDR2 from the germline V gene are SGHKS and YYEKEE (reference sequence). Trimming cost V 4 bases and J 0 bases, with 19 bases left between them. CDR3 length: 18 residues. The CDR3 reads CASSHRGTSGSNTGELFF. The DNA of the CDR3 is TGTGCCAGCAGCCACAGGGGTACTAGCGGTTCGAACACCGGGGAGCTGTTTTTT.

The rearrangement joins TRBV4-1 to TRBJ1-5; D is unclear. The CDR3 has 17 residues. Trimming shortened V by 0 bases and J by 0 bases, and 12 bases separated the two germline ends. The germline gives CDR1 MGHRA, CDR2 YSYEKL. The CDR3 nucleotides are TGCGCCAGCAGCCAAGATCATGGGCTTTCTAGCAATCAGCCCCAGCATTTT. Protein product: CASSQDHGLSSNQPQHF.

There are a few counts of this clonotype. V and J are TRBV5-5 and TRBJ1-3; D uncertain. Between the trimmed V and J ends, which lost 2 bases and 2 bases, there was a span of 14 bases. This CDR3 region has 16 residues. Germline CDR1 and CDR2: SGHKS and YYEKEE (reference sequence). Here the CDR3 reads CASSLQPKVPGNTIYF. As DNA, the CDR3 is TGTGCCAGCAGCTTACAACCAAAAGTCCCTGGAAACACCATATATTTT.